This TCR beta chain was captured by sequencing in a study of radiation and T cells in renal cell carcinoma. Assay: immunoSEQ multiplex PCR; the TCRdb copy retains only in-frame clones and omits some. Among around 77,000 clones listed, approximately 87% were seen once. From germline, CDR1 is SGHRS and CDR2 YFSETQ. This CDR3 is built from 16 residues. Deletions cut 8 bases from V and 2 bases from J, with 22 bases between. The sample's time point: blood 4 weeks post-SBRT, at nephrectomy. Treatment given: 15 Gy SBRT to primary tumor, nephrectomy 4 weeks later. Sequencing used blood, obtained from a patient whose treatment included radiotherapy and nephrectomy. This TCR came from an older woman with renal cell carcinoma. This chain links TRBV5-1 with TRBJ1-1; a weak D match, TRBD1 (5 bases). Here the CDR3 DNA reads TGCGCCAGTCTGAGGGACGGTGCCTTTTCCAACACTGAAGCTTTCTTT. Protein sequence: CASLRDGAFSNTEAFF. Full variable domain (rest looked up from reference TRBV5-1 and TRBJ1-1): KAGVTQTPRYLIKTRGQQVTLSCSPISGHRSVSWYQQTPGQGLQFLFEYFSETQRNKGNFPGRFSGRQFSNSRSEMNVSTLELGDSALYLCASLRDGAFSNTEAFFGQGTRLTVV.